The 4 T cell receptor beta chains below come from one sample, sequenced in a study of blood T cell repertoires in COVID-19. Method: immunoSEQ multiplex PCR; TCRdb's copy keeps in-frame clones and lacks some. Of 250,000 or so clones detected, 88% appear once; the ten largest clones hold over 3.5%. Sample: PBMCs or T cells enriched from blood (not recorded which). All receptors derive from a woman aged 25-40 years who had been exposed to COVID-19.

The chain joins TRBV30 to TRBJ2-7; 7 bases agree with TRBD1. V lost 3 bases, J lost 3 bases, and 8 bases stayed unmatched. Looked up from germline, CDR1 is GTSNPN and CDR2 is SVGIG (reference sequence). This CDR3 comprises 14 residues. The CDR3 is CAWSADRVNYEQYF. In nucleotides, the CDR3 is TGTGCCTGGAGCGCCGACAGGGTAAACTACGAGCAGTACTTC.

The chain joins TRBV28 to TRBJ2-3; 7 nucleotides agree with TRBD1. Germline assignment: CDR1 MDHEN and CDR2 SYDVKM. CDR3 length: 17 amino acids. Trimming removed 5 bases from V and 2 bases from J; junction bases left unmatched: 13. In DNA form, the CDR3 reads TGTGCCAGCAGTCCTTCGACAGGGCCCCGAATCACAGATACGCAGTATTTT. Its translation is CASSPSTGPRITDTQYF. Based on the CDR3 plus reference TRBV28 and TRBJ2-3, the full variable domain is DVKVTQSSRYLVKRTGEKVFLECVQDMDHENMFWYRQDPGLGLRLIYFSYDVKMKEKGDIPEGYSVSREKKERFSLILESASTNQTSMYLCASSPSTGPRITDTQYFGPGTRLTVL.

This chain connects TRBV19 to TRBJ1-6; maybe TRBD1 (5 bases). The CDR3 loop spans 14 amino acids. Germline V lookup: CDR1 LNHDA, CDR2 SQIVND (reference sequence). V was clipped by 4 bases and J by 5 bases, with 9 bases between them. CDR3 coding DNA: TGTGCCAGTAGTACCGGCAGGGATAATTCACCCCTCCACTTT. It codes for CASSTGRDNSPLHF.

The rearrangement joins TRBV2 to TRBJ2-1; 7 bases agree with TRBD2. After removal of 4 bases from V and 0 bases from J, the junction contained 6 bases not matched to a gene. CDR1 and CDR2 (germline): SNHLY, FYNNEI. The CDR3 covers 16 residues. CDR3 in amino acids: CASSGTSANSYNEQFF. CDR3 nucleotide sequence: TGTGCCAGCAGTGGAACTAGCGCGAACTCCTACAATGAGCAGTTCTTC. The complete variable domain, with remaining parts taken from reference TRBV2 and TRBJ2-1, reads EPEVTQTPSHQVTQMGQEVILRCVPISNHLYFYWYRQILGQKVEFLVSFYNNEISEKSEIFDDQFSVERPDGSNFTLKIRSTKLEDSAMYFCASSGTSANSYNEQFFGPGTRLTVL.